Given below is one T cell receptor (beta chain) in context. This clonotype has just a few counts. The antigen it binds to is not known. No qualities accompany the bases; no much larger clone lies one base away. This entry is derived from a study of neurological immune-mediated disorders (dated by TCRdb to between 2019 and 2020). Some background on the complete study: Among the approximately 35 multiple sclerosis patients, relapsing-remitting MS accounted for some 30 and secondary progressive MS accounted for 3. Peripheral blood TCR-beta repertoires from HTLV-I-associated myelopathy (HAM/TSP) patients, multiple sclerosis patients and healthy controls were compared by UMI-based sequencing. Longitudinal samples, technical triplicates and paired sorted CD4+ and CD8+ T-cell subsets, alongside PBMC samples, were included among the approximately 100 TCR-beta libraries. The cohort was made up of 60 to 75 subjects, consisting of some 15 HAM/TSP patients, some 34 multiple sclerosis patients and around 20 healthy controls.

For the unsorted PBMC libraries, 2 million PBMCs were stored in RNAlater at -80 degrees C until RNA extraction and were used to generate the libraries. The multiple sclerosis patients were enrolled in a US clinical protocol that evaluated disease progression with magnetic resonance imaging. PBMCs were separated from peripheral blood using Ficoll-Hypaque density gradient centrifugation and then cryopreserved in liquid nitrogen. cDNA synthesis used template-switch 5'RACE with a primer carrying a 10-nucleotide random unique molecular identifier tagging each TCR transcript. Every sequencing run yielded over 160 million TCR-beta sequences covering 15-18 subjects. Total RNA was extracted with the RNeasy kit. The KAPA Real-time Library Amplification kit was used to amplify TCR-beta VDJ regions with primers targeting the TCR constant region and the 5'RACE anchor. Sample indexes and Illumina adaptors were added in a first PCR, and a second PCR then increased library yield. After purification with Ampure beads, the TCR product of roughly 650 bp was size-selected on a 2% E-gel SizeSelection system. Before pooling, libraries had their quality checked on a Bioanalyzer, their concentration measured with Qubit, and their quantity determined with the Kapa Library Quantification kit. Libraries were sequenced paired-end 2 x 150 bp on an Illumina HiSeq 2500. To increase sequence diversity, roughly 24-32% phiX was spiked into each library pool. In the paper's pipeline: Quality-filtered reads were processed with the UMI-based MiGEC pipeline, and over 90% of raw TCR sequences were removed by the MiGEC pipeline during error correction. IMGT germline references were used for alignment of VDJ genes, and clonotypes were defined by a unique CDR3 amino acid sequence together with V-J genes. Clonal expansion, Shannon diversity, and CDR3 relatedness (CalcPairwiseDistances, ClusterSamples) were evaluated with VDJtools, and phylogenetic trees were built with CLCbio workbench. Using coefficient-of-variation modelling across technical triplicates, the study counted a clone as expanded if it had at least 8 unique UMIs. The public reads were quality trimmed at Q25 with fastp and then assembled into clones with MiXCR by TCRdb, keeping productive beta chains. Under each unique CDR3 protein, matching rows form one entry showing the most common genes and DNA. The V and J calls reflect TCRdb's pipeline rather than the authors' work. In this sample the table shows around 130,000 distinct CDR3 sequences, approximately 3.2% of which occur a single time. The ten most abundant clones make up about 1.2% of the sample.

Cut back by 0 bases and 8 bases, the V and J ends lie 10 bases apart. The CDR3 has 13 amino acids, counting the end cysteine and phenylalanine. The CDR3 DNA has 39 bases and is translated from base 1. Sequences MNHEY (CDR1) and SVGEGT (CDR2) are obtained from the germline V gene. What the research found in general, with its limitations: TCR clonal expansion was greatest in HAM/TSP patients and smallest in MS patients, who ranked below even healthy controls. The MS cluster was not associated with any clinical or MRI features, and the authors stated that larger cohorts are needed. No identical CDR3 amino acid sequences were shared among expanded clones across subjects, suggesting private TCR-beta repertoires in all groups. Phylogenetic analysis grouped repertoires from 18 of 34 MS patients into a cluster of related CDR3 sequences, suggesting a possible repertoire-level signature.

Material: PBMCs. The source is a woman aged 25 to 39 with multiple sclerosis. This chain is built from TRBV6-2 or TRBV6-3 and TRBJ1-2; 5 matching bases give a weak D call of TRBD1. DNA sequence: TGTGCCAGCAGTTACTCTGCCGGGGCCGGCTACACCTTC. It translates to CASSYSAGAGYTF.